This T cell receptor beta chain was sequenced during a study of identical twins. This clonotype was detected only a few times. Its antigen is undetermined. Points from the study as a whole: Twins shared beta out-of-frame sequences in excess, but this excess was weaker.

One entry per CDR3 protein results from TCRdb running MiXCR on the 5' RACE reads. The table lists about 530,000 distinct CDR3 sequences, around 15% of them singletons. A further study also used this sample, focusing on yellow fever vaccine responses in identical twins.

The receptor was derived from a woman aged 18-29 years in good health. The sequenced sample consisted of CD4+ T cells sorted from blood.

The CDR3 here is CASSSRSGGSFHEQFF. CDR3 sequence (DNA): TGTGCCAGCAGTTCCAGATCCGGGGGGTCCTTTCATGAGCAGTTCTTC. This chain links TRBV28 with TRBJ2-1; 7 nucleotides match TRBD2. The CDR3 is 16 residues long. V lost 4 bases to trimming and J lost 8 bases; unmatched junction nucleotides: 14. Germline values: CDR1 MDHEN, CDR2 SYDVKM.